The present entry profiles one T cell receptor (beta chain) with its context. Its antigen is unidentified. The entry originates in a study of T-cell memory formation after mild COVID-19. TCRdb ran MiXCR on the 5' RACE reads and lists one entry per CDR3 protein. The sample consists of about 340,000 distinct CDR3 sequences, under 15% of them appearing once. Trimming pared 5 bases from V and 0 bases from J, leaving 17 bases between. Germline CDR1 DFQATT, CDR2 SNEGSKA (reference sequence). This CDR3 has 15 residues. Study-level points and caveats: The CD4+ clones that contracted clustered mainly within CM and EM, and the CD8+ clones concentrated in EMRA.

This chain uses TRBV20-1 with TRBJ2-7; D gene uncertain. Sequenced: PBMCs or a T cell subset sorted from them (not recorded which). This receptor was taken from a man aged 18-30 years who had mild COVID-19 (a few samples of this study predate the infection). Cell type and time point are not known. The CDR3 protein is CSAPRPQVSSYEQYF. CDR3 sequence (DNA): TGCAGTGCTCCACGGCCTCAGGTGAGCTCCTACGAGCAGTACTTC.